Presented here are 10 T cell receptor beta chains from one specimen sequenced in a study of cytomegalovirus exposure and HLA in healthy donors. PCR was performed using 60 Vbeta and 13 Jbeta primers. Clones were sequenced by immunoSEQ multiplex PCR, and TCRdb holds only the in-frame ones, with some missing. There are about 95,000 clones in the sample; roughly 82% occur only once, and 3% to 3.5% lies in the top ten. Sequencing used PBMCs. These receptors came from a man aged 25 to 40 in good health and CMV-seropositive.

The chain has TRBV30 and TRBJ2-1; 12 bases agree with TRBD2. Germline assignment: CDR1 GTSNPN and CDR2 SVGIG (reference sequence). V shed 3 bases, J shed 8 bases, and the junction held 8 bases outside the gene matches. The CDR3 runs to 15 residues. In DNA, the CDR3 is TGTGCCTGGAGCGCCGGGACTAGCGGGCTGGATGAGCAGTTCTTC. Residues: CAWSAGTSGLDEQFF.

CDR3 coding DNA: TGTGCCAGTAGTATTCGTTGGGACATCCTAGCCAAAAACATTCAGTACTTC. This codes for CASSIRWDILAKNIQYF. The chain employs TRBV19 and TRBJ2-4; D possibly corresponds to TRBD1 (6 bases). This CDR3 region has 17 residues. V shed 3 bases and J shed 0 bases, with 15 bases lying between them. The germline V gene has CDR1 LNHDA and CDR2 SQIVND (reference sequence). The complete variable domain, with remaining parts taken from reference TRBV19 and TRBJ2-4, reads DGGITQSPKYLFRKEGQNVTLSCEQNLNHDAMYWYRQDPGQGLRLIYYSQIVNDFQKGDIAEGYSVSREKKESFPLTVTSAQKNPTAFYLCASSIRWDILAKNIQYFGAGTRLSVL.

The chain carries TRBV7-6 and TRBJ2-7, with TRBD2 matching 10 bases. V lost 0 bases and J lost 2; bases outside the gene matches: 7. The CDR3 runs to 17 residues. Germline V gives CDR1 SGHVS, CDR2 FNYEAQ. This CDR3 reads CASSLAVASGSPYEQYF. The CDR3 region has the DNA TGTGCCAGCAGCTTAGCAGTGGCTAGCGGGAGTCCCTACGAGCAGTACTTC.

The CDR3 sequence is CASSFLGQGYGYTF. DNA for the CDR3: TGTGCCAGCAGTTTCCTGGGACAGGGCTATGGCTACACCTTC. The chain is built from TRBV28 and TRBJ1-2, with 9 bases lining up with TRBD1. The CDR3 has 14 amino acids. Per the germline V gene, CDR1 is MDHEN and CDR2 is SYDVKM. V lost 3 bases, J lost 4 bases, and 3 bases stayed unmatched.

The CDR3 reads CASSPTSGARETQYF. CDR3 coding DNA: TGTGCCAGCAGCCCGACTAGCGGGGCTAGGGAGACCCAGTACTTC. This chain uses TRBV5-4 with TRBJ2-5; 11 positions agree with TRBD2. The CDR3 has 15 amino acids. Germline V gene lookup returns CDR1 SGHNT and CDR2 YYREEE (reference sequence). V lost 4 bases to trimming and J lost 5 bases; unmatched junction nucleotides: 7.

The V call is TRBV19, the J call TRBJ1-4; 7 bases line up with TRBD1. The germline V gene has CDR1 LNHDA and CDR2 SQIVND (reference sequence). The CDR3 is 11 residues long. The trim removed 10 bases at V and 8 bases at J, leaving 4 bases unmatched. CDR3 in amino acids: CATQGGEKLFF. The CDR3 DNA reads TGTGCCACCCAGGGGGGAGAAAAACTGTTTTTT.

CDR3 nucleotides: TGTGCCAGCAGCGTAGACGGCGGGAGGGCGTCGACCCAGTACTTC. Protein product: CASSVDGGRASTQYF. The chain has TRBV9 and TRBJ2-5, with 9 bases aligning to TRBD2. Per germline, CDR1 SGDLS and CDR2 YYNGEE. The CDR3 spans 15 residues. V trimming: 0 bases; J trimming: 7 bases; junction bases outside the gene matches: 7.

The V gene is TRBV28, the J gene TRBJ2-5, with 11 positions matching TRBD2. The CDR3 is made up of 17 amino acids. Germline assignment: CDR1 MDHEN and CDR2 SYDVKM. The junction had 11 bases not matched to a gene; V was cut back by 5 bases and J by 3 bases. The CDR3 nucleotides are TGTGCCAGCAGTCTTACAGGACTAGCGGGTTCGGAAGAGACCCAGTACTTC. It codes for CASSLTGLAGSEETQYF. The full variable domain, rest sourced from reference TRBV28 and TRBJ2-5, is DVKVTQSSRYLVKRTGEKVFLECVQDMDHENMFWYRQDPGLGLRLIYFSYDVKMKEKGDIPEGYSVSREKKERFSLILESASTNQTSMYLCASSLTGLAGSEETQYFGPGTRLLVL.

The V call is TRBV7-2, the J call TRBJ2-3; D is ambiguous. With 5 bases removed from V and 0 bases from J, the gap between germline ends came to 6 bases. The CDR3 contains 13 residues. Germline V gene lookup returns CDR1 SGHTA and CDR2 FQGNSA. For the CDR3, the DNA is TGTGCCAGCAGCCCCATGAGCACAGATACGCAGTATTTT. It codes for CASSPMSTDTQYF.

There are a few counts of this clone. The genes are TRBV6-5 and TRBJ2-1; D call uncertain. CDR3 size: 14 residues. Germline V lookup: CDR1 MNHEY, CDR2 SVGAGI. Trimming cost V 10 bases and J 1 base, with 14 bases left between them. DNA of the CDR3: TGTGCCACGCGGAAGCCCTCATCCTACAATGAGCAGTTCTTC. It specifies CATRKPSSYNEQFF.